The 9 T cell receptor beta chains below all came from one sample that was sequenced in a study of cytomegalovirus exposure and HLA in healthy donors. The PCR employed 60 Vbeta primers together with 13 Jbeta primers. The protocol was immunoSEQ multiplex PCR, while the TCRdb copy is restricted to in-frame clones and leaves out a portion. The sample records under 200,000 clones, around 65% being singletons. The material sequenced was PBMCs. These TCRs come from a woman aged 40 to 50 in good health and CMV-seropositive.

This clone was detected a few times. V usage is TRBV4-1 and J usage is TRBJ2-1; the match to TRBD1 covers 11 bases. J lost 9 bases, V lost 6 bases, and 1 base had no gene match. CDR1 and CDR2 (germline): MGHRA, YSYEKL. CDR3 length equals 12 residues. CDR3 in DNA: TGCGCCAGCAGGGACAGGGGGCCTGAGCAGTTCTTC. It specifies CASRDRGPEQFF.

V is TRBV7-3 and J is TRBJ1-1; a weak D match, TRBD1 (5 bases). Trimming pared 4 bases from V and 1 base from J, leaving 13 bases between. CDR1 and CDR2 (germline): SGHTA, FQGTGA. This CDR3 region has 15 residues. The CDR3 region has the DNA TGTGCCAGCAGCTCGGAACCCCAGGGGAACACTGAAGCTTTCTTT. Protein product: CASSSEPQGNTEAFF.

The J gene is TRBJ2-3, the V gene TRBV4-1; 12 bases are shared with TRBD2. Losses at the gene ends were 2 bases for V and 4 bases for J; bases not matched to a gene: 7. This CDR3 comprises 17 residues. Germline V lookup: CDR1 MGHRA, CDR2 YSYEKL. The CDR3 region has the DNA TGCGCCAGCAGCCAACCCAAGACTAGCGGGAGTCCAGATACGCAGTATTTT. Protein product: CASSQPKTSGSPDTQYF.

V is TRBV15 and J is TRBJ1-5, with no clear D. The CDR3 extends over 14 amino acids. Germline values: CDR1 LNHNV, CDR2 YYDKDF (reference sequence). Trimming shortened V by 5 bases and J by 4 bases, and 12 bases separated the two germline ends. CDR3 amino acids: CATSGRGRNQPQHF. The DNA of the CDR3 is TGTGCCACCAGCGGCCGGGGAAGAAATCAGCCCCAGCATTTT.

This clone was picked up one time. The V and J genes are TRBV5-6 and TRBJ2-7, with D possibly TRBD2 on 5 matching bases. The ends were cut back, 4 bases at V and 0 bases at J, with 14 bases in the middle. This CDR3 region has 15 residues. Germline CDR1 reads SGHDT; CDR2 reads YYEEEE. This CDR3 is CASSPIGRGSYEQYF. The CDR3 bases are TGTGCCAGCAGCCCAATTGGACGGGGCTCCTACGAGCAGTACTTC.

The chain recombines TRBV7-2 with TRBJ2-3; TRBD2 agrees at 8 bases. Losses at the gene ends were 1 base for V and 1 base for J; bases not matched to a gene: 4. Germline V gene lookup returns CDR1 SGHTA and CDR2 FQGNSA. The CDR3 covers 16 residues. The CDR3, as DNA: TGTGCCAGCAGCTTAGGGTTGACTAGCGGCACAGATACGCAGTATTTT. Its protein is CASSLGLTSGTDTQYF.

This rearrangement joins TRBV13 to TRBJ2-7, with TRBD2 matching over 7 bases. The CDR3 extends over 18 amino acids. The trim removed 5 bases at V and 4 bases at J, leaving 20 bases unmatched. Germline V lookup: CDR1 PRHDT, CDR2 FYEKMQ (reference sequence). The CDR3 nucleotides are TGTGCCAGCAGCAACACAGCACCCACTAGCGATATCAGATACGAGCAGTACTTC. Its protein is CASSNTAPTSDIRYEQYF.

This clone was detected a few times. V is TRBV7-9 and J is TRBJ1-3, with 7 positions matching TRBD1. Germline V gives CDR1 SEHNR, CDR2 FQNEAQ (reference sequence). After removal of 1 base from V and 4 bases from J, the junction contained 10 bases not matched to a gene. The length of the CDR3 is 17 residues. DNA of the CDR3: TGTGCCAGCAGCTTAGGATCGGGACAGCACTTAGGAAACACCATATATTTT. Protein product: CASSLGSGQHLGNTIYF.

V gene TRBV7-2 combines with J gene TRBJ2-1; 13 bases are a match to TRBD2. The CDR3 length is 15 residues. The ends lost 1 base at V and 9 bases at J; junction bases unmatched: 3. Germline CDR1 SGHTA, CDR2 FQGNSA. The CDR3 region is CASSLGGLAGVEQFF. CDR3 DNA sequence: TGTGCCAGCAGCTTAGGAGGACTAGCGGGAGTTGAGCAGTTCTTC.